A single sample is the source of the 22 T cell receptor beta chains below, sequenced in a study of blood T cell repertoires in COVID-19. TCRdb's copy holds only in-frame clones and misses some; the assay was immunoSEQ multiplex PCR. The sample lists about 530,000 clones, around nine tenths occurring once. The sample consisted of peripheral blood. Every receptor here comes from a woman aged 45-65 years with COVID-19, enrolled during active disease.

The chain employs TRBV19 and TRBJ2-3, with 9 bases lining up with TRBD1. J gave up 6 bases and V 3 bases, and 4 bases lay outside the gene matches. The CDR3 contains 14 residues. The germline V gene encodes CDR1 LNHDA and CDR2 SQIVND (reference sequence). The CDR3 nucleotides are TGTGCCAGTAGTATGGGACAGGGCTGGGATACGCAGTATTTT. Its translation: CASSMGQGWDTQYF.

V gene TRBV24-1 combines with J gene TRBJ2-3; TRBD1 matches at 9 bases. Losses at the gene ends were 5 bases for V and 4 bases for J; bases not matched to a gene: 12. Germline-derived CDR1 and CDR2 are KGHDR and SFDVKD. The CDR3 consists of 17 residues. The CDR3 nucleotides are TGTGCCACCAGTGGGGCCCCCGGGACAGGGTCGCCAGATACGCAGTATTTT. Its translation is CATSGAPGTGSPDTQYF.

This sequence joins TRBV29-1 and TRBJ2-5; 9 bases agree with TRBD1. The CDR3 covers 14 residues. Trimming cost V 7 bases and J 5 bases; bases outside gene matches: 11. Germline CDR1 and CDR2: SQVTM and ANQGSEA. DNA of the CDR3: TGCAGCGCAGAAACAGGGGGCGCCGCCGAGACCCAGTACTTC. It yields the protein CSAETGGAAETQYF.

The chain combines TRBV10-3 with TRBJ2-1; 8 nucleotides agree with TRBD1. Per germline, CDR1 ENHRY and CDR2 SYGVKD. V trimming: 0 bases; J trimming: 3 bases; junction bases outside the gene matches: 1. The CDR3 loop spans 15 amino acids. Written as DNA, the CDR3 is TGTGCCATCAGTGAGTCGACAGGGGACTACAATGAGCAGTTCTTC. Residues: CAISESTGDYNEQFF.

The chain employs TRBV29-1 and TRBJ2-7; D possibly corresponds to TRBD1 (5 bases). V was cut by 6 bases and J by 4 bases, with 10 bases left in between. CDR3 size: 11 residues. The V gene's germline CDR1 is SQVTM and CDR2 ANQGSEA. CDR3 in DNA: TGCAGCGTATCGAACAGGTACGAGCAGTACTTC. Encoded protein: CSVSNRYEQYF.

The rearrangement uses TRBV5-6 and TRBJ1-4; D possibly corresponds to TRBD1 (5 bases). From germline, CDR1 is SGHDT and CDR2 YYEEEE. Trimming shortened V by 4 bases and J by 4 bases, and 14 bases separated the two germline ends. The CDR3 loop spans 15 amino acids. CDR3 sequence (DNA): TGTGCCAGCAGCGGGGACTCTGGGGGTAATGAAAAACTGTTTTTT. This translates into CASSGDSGGNEKLFF.

This clone was observed a single time. The sample has other DNA sequences that encode this CDR3 too. The chain uses TRBV28 and TRBJ1-5; possible D gene TRBD1, 5 bases. CDR3 size: 14 residues. From germline, CDR1 is MDHEN and CDR2 SYDVKM. V was pared by 3 bases and J by 6 bases, with 12 bases between. The CDR3 spells CASSLGRGGQPQHF. DNA for the CDR3: TGTGCCAGCAGTTTGGGTAGGGGCGGTCAGCCCCAGCATTTT.

A few counts support this clone. The V and J genes are TRBV3-1 (or the pseudogene TRBV3-2) and TRBJ1-4, with TRBD1 as a possible D gene (6 bases). This CDR3 spans 14 amino acids. Trimming cost V 2 bases and J 8 bases, with 12 bases left between them. Germline assignment: CDR1 LGHDT and CDR2 YNNKEL (reference sequence). CDR3 loop: CASSQQARGEKLFF. CDR3 DNA: TGTGCCAGCAGCCAACAGGCGAGGGGGGAAAAACTGTTTTTT.

This chain links TRBV7-9 with TRBJ1-1; weak D call: TRBD1 (5 bases). From germline, CDR1 is SEHNR and CDR2 FQNEAQ (reference sequence). The CDR3 spans 13 residues. V lost 4 bases and J 8 bases, leaving 14 bases between the germline ends. The CDR3 DNA reads as TGTGCCAGCAGCTCTCCGGGGGTAGGGGAAGCTTTCTTT. Translating it yields CASSSPGVGEAFF.

The chain has TRBV5-1 and TRBJ2-5, with TRBD2 identical over 8 bases. The length of the CDR3 is 13 residues. V shed 5 bases and J 3 bases; nucleotides not matched to a gene: 3. Germline lookup yields CDR1 SGHRS and CDR2 YFSETQ. The CDR3 region is CASRLAAEETQYF. The CDR3 region has the DNA TGCGCCAGCAGACTAGCGGCGGAAGAGACCCAGTACTTC. The full variable domain, rest sourced from reference TRBV5-1 and TRBJ2-5, is KAGVTQTPRYLIKTRGQQVTLSCSPISGHRSVSWYQQTPGQGLQFLFEYFSETQRNKGNFPGRFSGRQFSNSRSEMNVSTLELGDSALYLCASRLAAEETQYFGPGTRLLVL.

This chain connects TRBV14 to TRBJ1-5, with D perhaps matching TRBD1 (5 bases). The CDR3 extends over 13 amino acids. Per the germline V gene, CDR1 is SGHDN and CDR2 is FVKESK. V lost 2 bases and J lost 7, with 9 bases in between. CDR3 region: CASSQKRGQPQHF. The CDR3 DNA sequence: TGTGCCAGCAGCCAAAAGCGGGGCCAGCCCCAGCATTTT.

The chain employs TRBV7-2 and TRBJ2-2; D is possibly TRBD2 (6 bases). This CDR3 spans 14 amino acids. Germline lookup yields CDR1 SGHTA and CDR2 FQGNSA. Trimming took off 4 bases at V and 3 bases at J, with 9 bases between the two ends. CDR3 sequence (DNA): TGTGCCAGCAGCTCGGGACTCGACACCGGGGAGCTGTTTTTT. This codes for CASSSGLDTGELFF.

This clone was detected many times. The same CDR3 also results from other DNA sequences found in this sample. The rearrangement links TRBV15 to TRBJ2-1, with D possibly TRBD1 on 6 matching bases. The CDR3 contains 15 residues. CDR1 is LNHNV, CDR2 YYDKDF, per germline (reference sequence). V was shortened by 0 bases and J by 2 bases, with 8 bases between the two germline ends. CDR3 in amino acids: CATSRDRGTYNEQFF. The DNA for the CDR3 is TGTGCCACCAGCAGAGACAGGGGAACCTACAATGAGCAGTTCTTC. Supplemented by reference TRBV15 and TRBJ2-1, the full variable domain reads DAMVIQNPRYQVTQFGKPVTLSCSQTLNHNVMYWYQQKSSQAPKLLFHYYDKDFNNEADTPDNFQSRRPNTSFCFLDIRSPGLGDTAMYLCATSRDRGTYNEQFFGPGTRLTVL.

The chain couples TRBV30 to TRBJ1-5, with D unresolved. The V gene lost 2 bases and the J gene lost 4 bases, with 6 bases spanning the gap. Germline CDR1 is GTSNPN and CDR2 is SVGIG (reference sequence). This CDR3 is built from 12 residues. This CDR3 reads CAWSRGNQPQHF. The CDR3 bases are TGTGCCTGGAGTCGGGGAAATCAGCCCCAGCATTTT.

Of note for this clone: The sample has other DNA sequences that encode this CDR3 too. The rearrangement joins TRBV24-1 to TRBJ2-1; 9 bases match TRBD1. CDR1 is KGHDR and CDR2 is SFDVKD in the germline V gene. Trimming cost V 4 bases and J 5 bases; bases outside gene matches: 8. The CDR3 is 16 amino acids. The CDR3 reads CATSDRTGGAHNEQFF. CDR3 nucleotide sequence: TGTGCCACCAGTGACCGTACAGGGGGCGCCCACAATGAGCAGTTCTTC.

This chain uses TRBV6-1 with TRBJ1-1, with D possibly matching TRBD1 (5 bases). Germline assignment: CDR1 MNHNS and CDR2 SASEGT. The CDR3 contains 14 residues. V lost 2 bases and J 4 bases, leaving 11 bases between the germline ends. The CDR3 loop is CASSENLGGTEAFF. The CDR3 DNA sequence: TGTGCCAGCAGTGAAAACTTGGGGGGCACTGAAGCTTTCTTT.

The chain couples TRBV2 to TRBJ2-3, with TRBD2 as a possible D gene (5 bases). CDR1 and CDR2 from the germline V gene are SNHLY and FYNNEI. The V end was cut by 5 bases, the J end by 4 bases, with 16 bases between. This CDR3 is 15 amino acids long. The CDR3 DNA reads as TGTGCCAGCAGTTATCTAGGGAGTATATCAGATACGCAGTATTTT. Its translation: CASSYLGSISDTQYF.

The V call is TRBV6-1, the J call TRBJ1-2; weak D call: TRBD1 (5 bases). The germline V gene encodes CDR1 MNHNS and CDR2 SASEGT. CDR3 length: 14 residues. V was trimmed by 3 bases and J by 8 bases, leaving 16 bases between them. CDR3 nucleotides: TGTGCCAGCAGTGAGGCAGGGACTGTTCGAGGCTACACCTTC. It yields the protein CASSEAGTVRGYTF.

The chain joins TRBV11-2 to TRBJ1-1; 8 bases map to TRBD1. The germline V gene encodes CDR1 SGHAT and CDR2 FQNNGV. The CDR3 length is 16 residues. V was pared by 3 bases and J by 5 bases, with 11 bases of the junction left unmatched. The CDR3 reads CASSFPRTGKITEAFF. Written as DNA, the CDR3 is TGTGCCAGCAGCTTTCCGAGGACAGGGAAAATTACTGAAGCTTTCTTT.

V gene TRBV2 combines with J gene TRBJ2-1; TRBD2 is a possible D gene (5 bases). The germline CDR1 and CDR2 sequences are SNHLY and FYNNEI. The V end was cut by 4 bases, the J end by 12 bases, with 16 bases between. The CDR3 is 13 residues long. CDR3 sequence (DNA): TGTGCCAGCAGTGCTGAGATTGAGGGCCGGCAGTTCTTC. Translating it yields CASSAEIEGRQFF.

The chain couples TRBV30 to TRBJ2-3, with 8 bases fitting TRBD1. Trimming took 2 bases from V and 0 from J; bases not matched to a gene: 7. This CDR3 comprises 16 residues. In germline, CDR1 is GTSNPN, CDR2 SVGIG (reference sequence). The CDR3 is CAWSTGTGASTDTQYF. Written as DNA, the CDR3 is TGTGCCTGGAGTACCGGGACAGGTGCTAGCACAGATACGCAGTATTTT.

CDR3 residues: CASSKGQANTEAFF. The CDR3 region has the DNA TGTGCCAGTAGTAAAGGACAGGCTAACACTGAAGCTTTCTTT. This chain connects TRBV19 to TRBJ1-1, with 7 bases fitting TRBD1. Germline values: CDR1 LNHDA, CDR2 SQIVND (reference sequence). CDR3 length equals 14 residues. V lost 4 bases, J lost 2 bases, and 4 bases stayed unmatched.